These 3 T cell receptor beta chains originate from one sample sequenced in a study of identical twins. TCRdb fed the 5' RACE reads into MiXCR, producing one record per CDR3 protein. The sample contains 1.5 million to 2 million distinct CDR3 sequences, roughly a third of which appear only once. Sequenced sample: cord blood. The receptors were sampled from a newborn girl in good health.

The V gene is TRBV20-1, the J gene TRBJ1-5; D is undetermined. Germline CDR1 DFQATT, CDR2 SNEGSKA (reference sequence). The ends were cut back, 0 bases at V and 9 bases at J, with 12 bases in the middle. The CDR3 totals 13 residues. As DNA, the CDR3 is TGCAGTGCTAGAGAGGGCGGTGTAGGGCCCCAGCATTTT. This gives the protein CSAREGGVGPQHF.

V and J are TRBV29-1 and TRBJ2-5; TRBD1 matches at 8 bases. The V and J ends lost 2 bases and 4 bases, in that order; junction bases with no gene match: 0. The germline V gene encodes CDR1 SQVTM and CDR2 ANQGSEA. The CDR3 runs 12 residues. In nucleotides, the CDR3 is TGCAGCGTTGAACAGGGGGCAGAGACCCAGTACTTC. Protein sequence: CSVEQGAETQYF.

The chain recombines TRBV20-1 with TRBJ2-5, with 9 bases lining up with TRBD2. The CDR3 length is 15 residues. V dropped 3 bases and J dropped 7; count of bases not matched to a gene: 12. CDR1 is DFQATT and CDR2 is SNEGSKA in the germline V gene (reference sequence). For the CDR3, the DNA is TGCAGTGCTAGTCGAGTGCGGGGGGGACATTTGACCCAGTACTTC. Its translation: CSASRVRGGHLTQYF.